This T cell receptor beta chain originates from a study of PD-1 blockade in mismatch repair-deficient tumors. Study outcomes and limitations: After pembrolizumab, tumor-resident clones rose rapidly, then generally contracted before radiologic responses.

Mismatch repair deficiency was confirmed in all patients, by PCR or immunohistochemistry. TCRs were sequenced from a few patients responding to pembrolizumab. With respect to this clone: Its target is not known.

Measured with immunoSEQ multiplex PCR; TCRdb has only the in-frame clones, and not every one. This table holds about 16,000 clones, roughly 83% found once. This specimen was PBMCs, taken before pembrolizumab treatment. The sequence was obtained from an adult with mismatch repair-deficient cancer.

The CDR3 is CASSLGLNQPQHF. CDR3 bases: TGCGCCAGCAGTCTGGGGCTAAATCAGCCCCAGCATTTT. V and J are TRBV23-1 and TRBJ1-5, with D perhaps TRBD1 (5 bases). TRBV23-1 is treated as an ORF (open reading frame) with a function not yet certain. Trimming took 4 bases from V and 4 from J, leaving 8 bases between them. The length of the CDR3 is 13 residues.